These 27 T cell receptor beta chains came from one sample sequenced in a study of T-cell reconstitution after alpha-beta-depleted transplantation in children. A library of TCRbeta sequences, prepared with unique molecular identifiers, was generated. MiXCR, applied by TCRdb to the PCR reads, yields one record per CDR3 protein. The sample has some 830,000 distinct CDR3 sequences; less than 20% are singletons. Material: PBMCs, mostly from graft donor cells, obtained 360 days after TCRalphabeta/CD19-depleted stem cell transplant. All receptors come from a male patient younger than 18 who had a stem cell transplant for acute lymphoblastic leukemia, so the T cells may come from the graft donor.

V gene TRBV4-2 combines with J gene TRBJ2-7; a possible D gene is TRBD2 (6 bases). Germline assignment: CDR1 LGHNA and CDR2 YNFKEQ. The CDR3 totals 14 residues. The V gene lost 1 base and the J gene lost 5 bases, with 12 bases spanning the gap. The CDR3 here is CASSQGGGRHEQYF. CDR3 in DNA: TGTGCCAGCAGCCAAGGTGGAGGGCGACACGAGCAGTACTTC.

This clonotype came up a few times. The J gene is TRBJ2-1, the V gene TRBV6-1, with TRBD2 identical over 7 bases. This CDR3 is built from 15 residues. V dropped 5 bases and J dropped 7; count of bases not matched to a gene: 11. Germline V lookup: CDR1 MNHNS, CDR2 SASEGT. The CDR3 DNA sequence: TGTGCCAGCAGTCCTCCGGGACTAAAGGGAAATGAGCAGTTCTTC. Its translation is CASSPPGLKGNEQFF.

This clonotype was picked up a small number of times. The V gene is TRBV29-1, the J gene TRBJ2-7; TRBD2 matches 10 bases. J gave up 5 bases and V 4 bases, and 8 bases lay outside the gene matches. The V gene's germline CDR1 is SQVTM and CDR2 ANQGSEA. The CDR3 has 14 residues. The CDR3 nucleotides are TGCAGCGTTGGGCATAGCGGGAGGATCCACGAGCAGTACTTC. Encoded protein: CSVGHSGRIHEQYF.

The chain uses TRBV5-1 and TRBJ2-1; perhaps D is TRBD1 or TRBD2 (6 bases each). The CDR3 contains 13 residues. Per the germline V gene, CDR1 is SGHRS and CDR2 is YFSETQ. V was shortened by 2 bases and J by 12 bases, with 15 bases between the two germline ends. The CDR3 bases are TGCGCCAGCAGCTTACCACCTGGGGGGCGGCAGTTCTTC. Encoded protein: CASSLPPGGRQFF.

The sample holds many counts of this clonotype. The chain couples TRBV5-1 to TRBJ2-2, with D possibly matching TRBD1 (6 bases). CDR3 length: 17 residues. The germline V gene encodes CDR1 SGHRS and CDR2 YFSETQ. V was pared by 4 bases and J by 5 bases, with 21 bases between. The CDR3 region has the DNA TGCGCCAGCAGCCCTGGGCTTGGGACATCCTTGACCGGGGAGCTGTTTTTT. Amino acid sequence: CASSPGLGTSLTGELFF.

The CDR3, as DNA: TGCAGCGCTGCAGGGGACAGAGATTTGGAGGATGAGCAGTTCTTC. It codes for CSAAGDRDLEDEQFF. The chain combines TRBV29-1 with TRBJ2-1, with 7 bases lining up with TRBD1. CDR3 length: 15 residues. The junction had 17 bases not matched to a gene; V was cut back by 7 bases and J by 8 bases. Germline assignment: CDR1 SQVTM and CDR2 ANQGSEA.

This chain links TRBV2 with TRBJ2-3; D tentatively fits TRBD1 or TRBD2 (6 bases each). V was clipped by 7 bases and J by 5 bases, with 16 bases between them. Germline values: CDR1 SNHLY, CDR2 FYNNEI. The CDR3 spans 14 residues. CDR3 region: CASTQGRGGDTQYF. The CDR3 DNA reads as TGTGCCAGCACCCAGGGGCGGGGAGGAGATACGCAGTATTTT.

The chain links TRBV20-1 to TRBJ2-7, with TRBD1 matching over 8 bases. This CDR3 spans 12 amino acids. V was pared by 6 bases and J by 6 bases, with 7 bases of the junction left unmatched. In germline, CDR1 is DFQATT, CDR2 SNEGSKA (reference sequence). The CDR3 nucleotides are TGCAGTGCAACACTCAGGGGGCGCGAGCAGTACTTC. Its protein is CSATLRGREQYF.

CDR3 sequence (DNA): TGTGCCAGCAGTTCAGCCGGGACAGGGTACGAAAAACTGTTTTTT. This codes for CASSSAGTGYEKLFF. The chain combines TRBV7-9 with TRBJ1-4; 9 bases align to TRBD1. The CDR3 extends over 15 amino acids. The germline CDR1 and CDR2 sequences are SEHNR and FQNEAQ (reference sequence). V trimming: 6 bases; J trimming: 8 bases; junction bases outside the gene matches: 10.

V is TRBV9 and J is TRBJ1-2; D is possibly TRBD1 (5 bases). The CDR3 is 15 amino acids. CDR1 and CDR2 from the germline V gene are SGDLS and YYNGEE. V gave up 0 bases and J gave up 5 bases, with 14 bases separating them. The CDR3 reads CASSVGTKQAYGYTF. CDR3 sequence (DNA): TGTGCCAGCAGCGTAGGGACCAAACAGGCATATGGCTACACCTTC.

The rearrangement links TRBV5-1 to TRBJ2-3, with D uncertain. The V end was cut by 0 bases, the J end by 2 bases, with 10 bases between. CDR3 size: 15 residues. Per germline, CDR1 SGHRS and CDR2 YFSETQ. As DNA, the CDR3 is TGCGCCAGCAGCTTGGCGGTCAGATACACAGATACGCAGTATTTT. It codes for CASSLAVRYTDTQYF.

The rearrangement links TRBV11-1 to TRBJ2-6, with 9 bases that match TRBD2. Germline V lookup: CDR1 SGHAT, CDR2 FQDESV (reference sequence). CDR3 length: 19 amino acids. The J segment lost 3 bases and the V segment lost 0 bases, leaving 9 bases of the junction unmatched. In DNA form, the CDR3 reads TGTGCCAGCAGCTTAGCTCTCCTAGCGGGATATTATGGGGCCAACGTCCTGACTTTC. Its protein is CASSLALLAGYYGANVLTF.

This clonotype was counted at least ten times. The J gene is TRBJ2-4, the V gene TRBV12-3 or TRBV12-4; the D call may be TRBD1 or TRBD2 (6 bases each). This CDR3 has 15 residues. V was shortened by 7 bases and J by 7 bases, with 20 bases between the two germline ends. The CDR3 sequence is CASTLIGGGGNIQYF. The CDR3 coding sequence is TGTGCCAGCACTCTTATCGGCGGAGGGGGTAACATTCAGTACTTC.

There are many counts of this clonotype. V and J are TRBV7-9 and TRBJ2-3; D possibly corresponds to TRBD2 (6 bases). V was clipped by 11 bases and J by 5 bases, with 17 bases between them. The length of the CDR3 is 13 residues. Germline V lookup: CDR1 SEHNR, CDR2 FQNEAQ (reference sequence). DNA for the CDR3: TGTGCCCGTTCCGGGCCCGGGGGAGATACGCAGTATTTT. It translates to CARSGPGGDTQYF.

This clonotype has a handful of counts. This rearrangement joins TRBV2 to TRBJ2-1; the D is unclear. CDR1 is SNHLY, CDR2 FYNNEI, per germline. Trimming left V 3 bases short and J 10 bases short, with 4 bases between. The CDR3 is 10 residues long. The CDR3 sequence is CASSDFEQFF. DNA of the CDR3: TGTGCCAGCAGTGACTTCGAGCAGTTCTTC.

The V gene is TRBV12-3 or TRBV12-4, the J gene TRBJ2-7, with 8 bases aligning to TRBD2. There are 15 residues in the CDR3. V shed 3 bases, J shed 6 bases, and the junction held 10 bases outside the gene matches. CDR3 loop: CASSFREGRVREQYF. The CDR3 region has the DNA TGTGCCAGCAGTTTTCGGGAGGGCCGGGTGCGCGAGCAGTACTTC.

This chain connects TRBV12-3 or TRBV12-4 to TRBJ2-5, with TRBD1 matching 12 bases. The trim removed 6 bases at V and 1 base at J, leaving 3 bases unmatched. The CDR3 is made up of 15 amino acids. The CDR3 here is CASRTGQGAQETQYF. CDR3 coding DNA: TGTGCCAGCAGGACGGGACAGGGGGCCCAAGAGACCCAGTACTTC.

V is TRBV5-1 and J is TRBJ2-2; the match to TRBD2 covers 14 bases. The CDR3 is 17 residues long. The V gene end was trimmed by 3 bases and the J gene end by 7 bases; junction bases not matched to a gene: 8. Per the germline V gene, CDR1 is SGHRS and CDR2 is YFSETQ. CDR3 loop: CASSYGGLAGANGELFF. As DNA, the CDR3 is TGCGCCAGCAGCTACGGGGGACTAGCGGGAGCCAACGGGGAGCTGTTTTTT.

The chain links TRBV7-9 to TRBJ2-1; TRBD2 agrees at 12 bases. Trimming removed 11 bases from V and 9 bases from J; junction bases left unmatched: 11. The CDR3 consists of 14 residues. Germline values: CDR1 SEHNR, CDR2 FQNEAQ (reference sequence). CDR3 sequence reads: CAGSRTSGTVEQFF. In DNA form, the CDR3 reads TGTGCCGGATCTCGGACTAGCGGGACAGTTGAGCAGTTCTTC. Looking up the rest from reference TRBV7-9 and TRBJ2-1 gives the full variable domain: DTGVSQNPRHKITKRGQNVTFRCDPISEHNRLYWYRQTLGQGPEFLTYFQNEAQLEKSRLLSDRFSAERPKGSFSTLEIQRTEQGDSAMYLCAGSRTSGTVEQFFGPGTRLTVL.

The chain employs TRBV12-3 or TRBV12-4 and TRBJ2-3; 10 bases map to TRBD2. J was trimmed by 5 bases and V by 8 bases; bases with no gene match: 10. The CDR3 loop spans 15 amino acids. CDR3 nucleotide sequence: TGTGCCAGCCGGGAGCGGGAGGGCCGAGGAGATACGCAGTATTTT. The encoded protein is CASREREGRGDTQYF.

A note on this clonotype: Compared with germline, one end of the junction differs, possibly owing to a read error. V gene TRBV20-1 combines with J gene TRBJ2-7; 8 bases map to TRBD2. The CDR3 spans 17 residues. Germline lookup yields CDR1 DFQATT and CDR2 SNEGSKA (reference sequence). The CDR3 bases are TGCTGTGCTAGAGATCGTTTAAGCGGGAGTAAAGGCTACGAGCAGTACTTC. Translated: CCARDRLSGSKGYEQYF.

A few counts support this clonotype. This chain connects TRBV5-1 to TRBJ2-3; 8 bases fit TRBD2. This CDR3 spans 16 amino acids. V dropped 4 bases and J dropped 5; count of bases not matched to a gene: 12. Germline V CDR1 and CDR2: SGHRS, YFSETQ. The CDR3 here is CASSPVTGGAKDTQYF. Written as DNA, the CDR3 is TGCGCCAGCAGCCCCGTCACGGGAGGGGCGAAAGATACGCAGTATTTT. Supplemented by reference TRBV5-1 and TRBJ2-3, the full variable domain reads KAGVTQTPRYLIKTRGQQVTLSCSPISGHRSVSWYQQTPGQGLQFLFEYFSETQRNKGNFPGRFSGRQFSNSRSEMNVSTLELGDSALYLCASSPVTGGAKDTQYFGPGTRLTVL.

V is TRBV4-1 and J is TRBJ2-7, with 11 bases aligning to TRBD2. The germline gives CDR1 MGHRA, CDR2 YSYEKL. Trimming at V came to 2 bases and at J to 4 bases, leaving 4 bases not matched to a gene. CDR3 length equals 15 residues. CDR3 in amino acids: CASSQTSGGLYEQYF. The CDR3 nucleotides are TGCGCCAGCAGCCAAACTAGCGGGGGTTTATACGAGCAGTACTTC.

At least ten counts were recorded for this clonotype. The chain uses TRBV13 and TRBJ1-1, with 8 nucleotides matching TRBD1. CDR1 is PRHDT, CDR2 FYEKMQ, per germline (reference sequence). V gave up 2 bases and J gave up 6 bases; unmatched junction bases: 5. This CDR3 spans 14 amino acids. The CDR3 nucleotides read TGTGCCAGCAGCTTACGGACAGGGAGGGCTGAAGCTTTCTTT. Its translation: CASSLRTGRAEAFF.

This clonotype has just a few counts. The DNA for the CDR3 is TGTGCCAGCAGCTTAGTCGGTATAAGCTCCTACGAGCAGTACTTC. The encoded protein is CASSLVGISSYEQYF. The rearrangement joins TRBV7-9 to TRBJ2-7; D not certain. V dropped 1 base and J dropped 0 bases, with 10 bases sitting between them. Germline V CDR1 and CDR2: SEHNR, FQNEAQ (reference sequence). The CDR3 is made up of 15 amino acids. The whole variable domain, filled in from reference TRBV7-9 and TRBJ2-7, reads DTGVSQNPRHKITKRGQNVTFRCDPISEHNRLYWYRQTLGQGPEFLTYFQNEAQLEKSRLLSDRFSAERPKGSFSTLEIQRTEQGDSAMYLCASSLVGISSYEQYFGPGTRLTVT.

This clonotype was seen ten or more times. The gene calls are TRBV11-2 and TRBJ2-7; D gene ambiguous. The germline V and J ends were trimmed by 6 bases and 6 bases, with 12 bases remaining between them. CDR1 and CDR2 from the germline V gene are SGHAT and FQNNGV. CDR3 length equals 12 residues. Here the CDR3 reads CASSFTSGEQYF. In DNA, the CDR3 is TGTGCCAGCAGTTTTACCTCGGGCGAGCAGTACTTC.

This rearrangement joins TRBV5-1 to TRBJ2-7; 7 nucleotides match TRBD1. The germline V gene encodes CDR1 SGHRS and CDR2 YFSETQ. The V gene end was trimmed by 4 bases and the J gene end by 3 bases; junction bases not matched to a gene: 7. The CDR3 spans 14 residues. The CDR3 sequence: CASSPTGTDYEQYF. CDR3 in DNA: TGCGCCAGCAGCCCAACCGGGACAGACTACGAGCAGTACTTC.